The 16 T cell receptor beta chains reported below all come from one sample, sequenced in a study of Graves' ophthalmopathy and Graves' hyperthyroidism (dated by TCRdb to the late 2010s). These reads were obtained on an Illumina HiSeq 2000. TCR beta CDR3 regions were amplified from RNA transcripts for repertoire sequencing. HTBI primers and the Qiagen OneStep RT-PCR kit were used in a first-round RT-PCR, which was followed by a second-round multiplex PCR, size selection and purification. TCRdb reworked the public reads: Q25 trimming with fastp, MiXCR clone assembly, productive beta chains retained. Each CDR3 protein appears once, grouped with its most common genes and DNA. In all, the sample holds 500,000 to 800,000 distinct CDR3 sequences, and just over 40% of those were seen once. The ten largest make up under 3.5% of the sample. Sequences were obtained from peripheral blood. These receptors were taken from an adult man with Graves' ophthalmopathy.

At least ten counts were recorded for this clonotype. The chain has TRBV7-9 and TRBJ2-2, with D perhaps matching TRBD1 or TRBD2 (5 bases each). Germline V gene lookup returns CDR1 SEHNR and CDR2 FQNEAQ (reference sequence). Deletions cut 5 bases from V and 5 bases from J, with 15 bases between. The CDR3 sequence is 15 residues long. This chain's CDR3 is CASSPGPAETGELFF. In DNA, the CDR3 is TGTGCCAGCAGCCCGGGACCCGCCGAGACCGGGGAGCTGTTTTTT.

This sequence joins TRBV20-1 and TRBJ1-2; D is unclear. Germline V gene data show CDR1 as DFQATT and CDR2 as SNEGSKA (reference sequence). The CDR3 consists of 13 residues. Trimming stripped 1 base from V and 2 bases from J, with 8 bases between. The CDR3 sequence is CSARGLSNYGYTF. CDR3 nucleotide sequence: TGCAGTGCTAGAGGGCTGTCGAACTATGGCTACACCTTC.

The chain carries TRBV12-3 or TRBV12-4 and TRBJ1-4; 11 bases map to TRBD1. The trim removed 4 bases at V and 7 bases at J, leaving 5 bases unmatched. CDR3 length: 15 amino acids. The DNA for the CDR3 is TGTGCCAGCAGTTCGGGGACAGGGGGAAGTGAAAAACTGTTTTTT. Its translation is CASSSGTGGSEKLFF.

The chain links TRBV29-1 to TRBJ1-2; perhaps TRBD1 as D (5 bases). The germline CDR1 and CDR2 sequences are SQVTM and ANQGSEA. The CDR3 sequence is 15 residues long. The V gene lost 8 bases and the J gene lost 0 bases, with 19 bases spanning the gap. CDR3: CSLGPDVLANYGYTF. CDR3 coding DNA: TGCAGCTTGGGGCCAGACGTACTAGCTAACTATGGCTACACCTTC. The variable domain in full, with the rest retrieved from reference TRBV29-1 and TRBJ1-2, is SAVISQKPSRDICQRGTSLTIQCQVDSQVTMMFWYRQQPGQSLTLIATANQGSEATYESGFVIDKFPISRPNLTFSTLTVSNMSPEDSSIYLCSLGPDVLANYGYTFGSGTRLTVV.

This clonotype was counted a few times. The chain links TRBV5-1 to TRBJ2-5; D is uncertain. There are 15 residues in the CDR3. The V end lost 3 bases, the J end lost 0 bases, and 12 bases lay between the germline ends. Per germline, CDR1 SGHRS and CDR2 YFSETQ. CDR3 protein: CASSSFRSYQETQYF. CDR3 sequence (DNA): TGCGCCAGCAGCTCCTTCAGAAGTTACCAAGAGACCCAGTACTTC.

This clonotype showed up just a few times. The genes are TRBV5-8 and TRBJ2-7; 7 nucleotides agree with TRBD1. CDR3 length: 14 amino acids. Germline loops: CDR1 SGHTS, CDR2 YDEGEE. V shed 2 bases and J 3 bases; nucleotides not matched to a gene: 5. The CDR3 loop is CASSFQDRIYEQYF. DNA for the CDR3: TGTGCCAGCAGCTTCCAGGACAGGATCTACGAGCAGTACTTC.

This chain joins TRBV25-1 and TRBJ2-1, with D hard to call. The CDR3 covers 14 residues. Germline CDR1 and CDR2: MGHDK and SYGVNS. With 5 bases removed from V and 0 bases from J, the gap between germline ends came to 8 bases. The CDR3 bases are TGTGCCAGCAGTCAAGGCGTCTCCTACAATGAGCAGTTCTTC. Protein: CASSQGVSYNEQFF.

This clonotype came up many times. The genes are TRBV7-8 and TRBJ2-5; weak D call: TRBD2 (5 bases). CDR1 is SGHVS and CDR2 is FQNEAQ in the germline V gene. V dropped 7 bases and J dropped 7 bases, with 10 bases sitting between them. This CDR3 contains 11 residues. For the CDR3, the DNA is TGTGCCAGCAAGACTGCGGGGACCCAGTACTTC. It specifies CASKTAGTQYF.

In regard to this clonotype: This could be a read error, since a much larger clone is one nucleotide away. The conserved closing phenylalanine or tryptophan is absent in this CDR3, likely reflecting a read error. Here the CDR3 DNA reads TGTGCCAGCAGTTACTCTGAGGGGGGCTCGGACGAGCAGTACTGC. Amino acids: CASSYSEGGSDEQYC. The genes are TRBV6-2 or TRBV6-3 and TRBJ2-7, with D tentatively TRBD1 or TRBD2 (6 bases each). Trimming pared 0 bases from V and 5 bases from J, leaving 14 bases between. The germline V gene encodes CDR1 MNHEY and CDR2 SVGEGT. The CDR3 contains 15 residues.

This CDR3 reads CASSDGTSGNTIYF. The CDR3 region has the DNA TGCGCCAGCAGCGATGGGACTTCAGGAAACACCATATATTTT. V gene TRBV5-1 combines with J gene TRBJ1-3; TRBD1 might be the D (5 bases). This CDR3 is 14 amino acids long. Germline V gene sequence: CDR1 SGHRS, CDR2 YFSETQ. The germline V and J ends were trimmed by 4 bases and 4 bases, with 12 bases remaining between them.

This clonotype was found a few times. The V call is TRBV6-5, the J call TRBJ1-1; 7 bases agree with TRBD1. The germline gives CDR1 MNHEY, CDR2 SVGAGI. The CDR3 runs to 15 residues. Trimming took 6 bases from V and 1 from J; bases not matched to a gene: 8. CDR3 bases: TGTGCCAGCAGCGTACAGGGGATCCCGAACACTGAAGCTTTCTTT. Translating gives CASSVQGIPNTEAFF.

The rearrangement uses TRBV7-9 and TRBJ1-3; no firm D call. From germline, CDR1 is SEHNR and CDR2 FQNEAQ (reference sequence). The germline V and J ends were trimmed by 5 bases and 9 bases, with 14 bases remaining between them. The CDR3 consists of 13 residues. CDR3: CASSPGLYGTIYF. The CDR3 DNA reads TGTGCCAGCAGCCCGGGGTTGTACGGCACCATATATTTT.

This clonotype has ten or more counts. The CDR3 region has the DNA TGTGCCACCAGTGCGGGGCGAGGATCTAATGAAAAACTGTTTTTT. It encodes CATSAGRGSNEKLFF. V and J are TRBV24-1 and TRBJ1-4, with a possible D match to TRBD1 (5 bases). Germline V gene sequence: CDR1 KGHDR, CDR2 SFDVKD. There are 15 residues in the CDR3. V shed 5 bases and J shed 3 bases, with 12 bases lying between them.

This clonotype was detected many times. This CDR3 reads CASSSLSLRELFF. The CDR3 region has the DNA TGTGCCAGCAGCTCGTTATCCCTCCGGGAGCTGTTTTTT. The genes are TRBV11-2 and TRBJ2-2; no firm D call. V lost 4 bases and J lost 9, with 12 bases in between. The CDR3 is 13 residues long. CDR1 is SGHAT, CDR2 FQNNGV, per germline.

This clonotype has ten or more counts. This chain joins TRBV7-8 and TRBJ1-2; 7 nucleotides agree with TRBD1. CDR3 length: 15 amino acids. J was trimmed by 1 base and V by 1 base; bases with no gene match: 3. Germline lookup yields CDR1 SGHVS and CDR2 FQNEAQ. Written as DNA, the CDR3 is TGTGCCAGCAGCTTAGGGACAGGAGTTAACTATGGCTACACCTTC. Protein: CASSLGTGVNYGYTF.

As for this clonotype: Germline and junction disagree at one end, which may indicate a read error. The chain employs TRBV10-3 and TRBJ2-5, with D maybe TRBD2 (5 bases). Germline V lookup: CDR1 ENHRY, CDR2 SYGVKD. The CDR3 is 13 amino acids. This CDR3 reads CASSHNRGETQYF. The DNA for the CDR3 is TGTGCCAGCAGTCACAATCGGGGAGAGACCCAGTACTTC.